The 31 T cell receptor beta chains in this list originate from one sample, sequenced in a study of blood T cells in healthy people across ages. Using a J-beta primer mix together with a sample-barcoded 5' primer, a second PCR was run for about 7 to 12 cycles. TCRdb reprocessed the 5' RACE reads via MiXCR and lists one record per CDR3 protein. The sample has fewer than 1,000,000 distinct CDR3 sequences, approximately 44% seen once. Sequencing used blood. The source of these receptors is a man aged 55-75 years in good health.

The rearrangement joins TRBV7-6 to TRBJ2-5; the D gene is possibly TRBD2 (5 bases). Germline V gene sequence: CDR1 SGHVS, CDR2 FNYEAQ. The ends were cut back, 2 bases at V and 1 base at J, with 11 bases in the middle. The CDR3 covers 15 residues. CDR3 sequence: CASSLFRGSQETQYF. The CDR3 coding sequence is TGTGCCAGCAGCTTATTCCGGGGAAGCCAAGAGACCCAGTACTTC. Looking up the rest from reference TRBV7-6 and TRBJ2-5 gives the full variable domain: GAGVSQSPRYKVTKRGQDVALRCDPISGHVSLYWYRQALGQGPEFLTYFNYEAQQDKSGLPNDRFSAERPEGSISTLTIQRTEQRDSAMYRCASSLFRGSQETQYFGPGTRLLVL.

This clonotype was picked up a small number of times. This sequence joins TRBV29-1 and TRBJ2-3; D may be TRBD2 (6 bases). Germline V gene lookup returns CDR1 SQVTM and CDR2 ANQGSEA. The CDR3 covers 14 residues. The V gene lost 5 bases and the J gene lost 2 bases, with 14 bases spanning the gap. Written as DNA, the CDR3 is TGCAGCGTTAATTCCGGGGGAACCACAGATACGCAGTATTTT. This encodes CSVNSGGTTDTQYF.

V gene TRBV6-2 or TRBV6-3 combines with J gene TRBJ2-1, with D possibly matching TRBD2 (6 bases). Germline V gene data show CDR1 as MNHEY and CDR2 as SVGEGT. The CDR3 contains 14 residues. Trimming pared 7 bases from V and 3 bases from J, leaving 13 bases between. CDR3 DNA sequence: TGTGCCAGCACGACGGGGGACGTCTACAATGAGCAGTTCTTC. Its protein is CASTTGDVYNEQFF.

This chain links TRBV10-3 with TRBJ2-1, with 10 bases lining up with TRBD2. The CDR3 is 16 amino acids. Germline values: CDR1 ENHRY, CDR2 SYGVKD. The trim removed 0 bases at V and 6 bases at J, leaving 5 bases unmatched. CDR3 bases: TGTGCCATCAGTGAGTCGTCACTAGCGGGACGCAATGAGCAGTTCTTC. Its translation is CAISESSLAGRNEQFF.

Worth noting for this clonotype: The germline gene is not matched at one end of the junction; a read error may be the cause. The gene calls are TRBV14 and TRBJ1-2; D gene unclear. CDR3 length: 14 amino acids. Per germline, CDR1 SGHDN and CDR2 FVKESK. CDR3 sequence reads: CASSQDFRNYGYTF. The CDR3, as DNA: TGTGCTAGCAGCCAAGACTTCCGCAACTATGGCTACACCTTC.

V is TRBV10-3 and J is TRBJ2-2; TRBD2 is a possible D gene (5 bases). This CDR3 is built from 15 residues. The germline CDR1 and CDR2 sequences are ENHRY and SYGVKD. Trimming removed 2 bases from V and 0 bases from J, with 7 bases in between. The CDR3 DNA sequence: TGTGCCATCAGTGAGGCGGGTTCGAACACCGGGGAGCTGTTTTTT. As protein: CAISEAGSNTGELFF.

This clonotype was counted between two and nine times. The chain's CDR3 is CAISESRDRGLDNEKLFF. The CDR3 coding sequence is TGTGCCATCAGTGAGTCGCGGGACAGGGGGCTGGATAATGAAAAACTGTTTTTT. This chain links TRBV10-3 with TRBJ1-4, with 12 bases matching TRBD1. The germline V gene encodes CDR1 ENHRY and CDR2 SYGVKD. The CDR3 is 18 residues long. Losses at the gene ends were 0 bases for V and 4 bases for J; bases not matched to a gene: 6.

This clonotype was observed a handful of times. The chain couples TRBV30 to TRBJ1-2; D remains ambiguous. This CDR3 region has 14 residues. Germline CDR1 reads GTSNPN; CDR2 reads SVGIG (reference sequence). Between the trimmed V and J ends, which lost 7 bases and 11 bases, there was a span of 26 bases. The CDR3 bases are TGTGCCTCCCGGCTCGCTCGGACCGTCTTGGGGTACACCTTC. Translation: CASRLARTVLGYTF.

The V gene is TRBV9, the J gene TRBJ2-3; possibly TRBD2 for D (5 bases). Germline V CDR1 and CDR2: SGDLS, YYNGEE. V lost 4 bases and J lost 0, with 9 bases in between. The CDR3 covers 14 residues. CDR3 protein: CASSIRESTDTQYF. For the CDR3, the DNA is TGTGCCAGCAGCATAAGGGAGAGCACAGATACGCAGTATTTT.

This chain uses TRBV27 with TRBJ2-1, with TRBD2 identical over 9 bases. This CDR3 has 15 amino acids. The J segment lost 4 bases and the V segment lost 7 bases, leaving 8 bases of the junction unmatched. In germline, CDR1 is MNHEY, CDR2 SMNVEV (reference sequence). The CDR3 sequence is CASTHAGGRYNEQFF. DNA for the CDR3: TGTGCCAGCACCCACGCGGGGGGGCGGTACAATGAGCAGTTCTTC.

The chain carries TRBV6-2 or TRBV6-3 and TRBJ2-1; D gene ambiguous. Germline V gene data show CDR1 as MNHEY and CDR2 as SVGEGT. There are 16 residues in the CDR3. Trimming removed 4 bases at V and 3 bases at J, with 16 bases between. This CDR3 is CASSFLVAELYNEQFF. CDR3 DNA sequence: TGTGCCAGCAGTTTCCTAGTCGCCGAACTCTACAATGAGCAGTTCTTC.

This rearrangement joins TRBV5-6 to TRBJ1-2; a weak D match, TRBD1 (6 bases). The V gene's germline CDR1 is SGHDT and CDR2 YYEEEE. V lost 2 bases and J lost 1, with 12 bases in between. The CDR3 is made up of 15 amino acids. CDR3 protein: CASSFRDIGNYGYTF. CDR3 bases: TGTGCCAGCAGCTTCCGGGACATCGGTAACTATGGCTACACCTTC.

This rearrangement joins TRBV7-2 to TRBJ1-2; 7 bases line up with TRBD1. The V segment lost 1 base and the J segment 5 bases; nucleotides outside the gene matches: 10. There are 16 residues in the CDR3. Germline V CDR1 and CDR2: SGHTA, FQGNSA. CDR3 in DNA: TGTGCCAGCAGCTTAGGCGACAGGGCAGACATTTATGGCTACACCTTC. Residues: CASSLGDRADIYGYTF. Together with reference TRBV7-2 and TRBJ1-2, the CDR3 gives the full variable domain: GAGVSQSPSNKVTEKGKDVELRCDPISGHTALYWYRQSLGQGLEFLIYFQGNSAPDKSGLPSDRFSAERTGGSVSTLTIQRTQQEDSAVYLCASSLGDRADIYGYTFGSGTRLTVV.

CDR3 sequence (DNA): TGCGCCAGCAGCACCGGACAGGGAGGAAACGAGCAGTACTTC. Translated, it gives CASSTGQGGNEQYF. This chain connects TRBV5-1 to TRBJ2-7; 8 nucleotides align to TRBD1. The CDR3 contains 14 residues. CDR1 and CDR2 (germline): SGHRS, YFSETQ. Trimming removed 4 bases from V and 5 bases from J; junction bases left unmatched: 8.

The CDR3 DNA is TGTGCCAGCACCTCACTAGCGGGAGGAGAGACCCAGTACTTC. Translation: CASTSLAGGETQYF. V usage is TRBV6-1 and J usage is TRBJ2-5, with 12 bases that match TRBD2. CDR1 and CDR2 from the germline V gene are MNHNS and SASEGT. The V segment lost 7 bases and the J segment 4 bases; nucleotides outside the gene matches: 4. The CDR3 spans 14 residues.

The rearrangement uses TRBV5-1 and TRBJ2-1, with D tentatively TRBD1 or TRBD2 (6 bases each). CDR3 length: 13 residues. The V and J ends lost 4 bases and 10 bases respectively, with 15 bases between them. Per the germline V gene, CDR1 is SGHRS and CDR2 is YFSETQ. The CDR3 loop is CASSEGGGGEQFF. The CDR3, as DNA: TGCGCCAGCAGCGAGGGGGGTGGAGGGGAGCAGTTCTTC.

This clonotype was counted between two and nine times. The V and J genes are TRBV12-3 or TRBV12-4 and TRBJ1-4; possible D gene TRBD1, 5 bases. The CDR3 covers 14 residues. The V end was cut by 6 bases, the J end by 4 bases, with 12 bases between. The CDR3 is CASSRAGINEKLFF. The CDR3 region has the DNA TGTGCCAGCAGCCGAGCAGGGATTAATGAAAAACTGTTTTTT.

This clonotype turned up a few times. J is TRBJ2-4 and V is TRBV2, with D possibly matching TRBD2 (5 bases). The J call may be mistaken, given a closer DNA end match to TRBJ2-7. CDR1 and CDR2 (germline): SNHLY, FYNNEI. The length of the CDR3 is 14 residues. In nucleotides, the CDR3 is TGTGCCAGCAGTGGCCTCGACTATCAAAACGAGCAGTACTTC. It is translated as CASSGLDYQNEQYF.

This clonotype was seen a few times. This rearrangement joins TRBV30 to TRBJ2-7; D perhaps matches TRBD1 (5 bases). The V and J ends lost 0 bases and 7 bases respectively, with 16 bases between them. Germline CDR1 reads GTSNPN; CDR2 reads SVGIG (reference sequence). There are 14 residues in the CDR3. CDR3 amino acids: CAWSVQANIGEQYF. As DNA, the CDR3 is TGTGCCTGGAGTGTACAGGCAAATATCGGGGAGCAGTACTTC.

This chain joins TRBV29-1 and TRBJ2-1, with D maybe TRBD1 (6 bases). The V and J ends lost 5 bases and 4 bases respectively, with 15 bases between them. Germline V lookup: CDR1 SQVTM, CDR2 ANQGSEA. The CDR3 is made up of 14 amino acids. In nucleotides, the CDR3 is TGCAGCGTTCGCTCTTCTGACAGGTACAATGAGCAGTTCTTC. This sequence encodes CSVRSSDRYNEQFF.

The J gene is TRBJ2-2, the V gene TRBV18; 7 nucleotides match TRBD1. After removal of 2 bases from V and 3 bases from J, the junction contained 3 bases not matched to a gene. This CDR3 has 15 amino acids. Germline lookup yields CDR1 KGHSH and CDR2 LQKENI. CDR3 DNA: TGTGCCAGCTCACCAAAACAGGGGTACACCGGGGAGCTGTTTTTT. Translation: CASSPKQGYTGELFF.

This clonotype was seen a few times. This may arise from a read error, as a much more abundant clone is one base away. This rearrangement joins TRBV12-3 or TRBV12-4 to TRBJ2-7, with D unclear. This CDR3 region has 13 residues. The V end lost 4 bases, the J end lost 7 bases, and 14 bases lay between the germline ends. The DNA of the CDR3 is TGTGCCAGCAGTTCCGAGTCGGTCAATGAGCAGTACTTC. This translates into CASSSESVNEQYF.

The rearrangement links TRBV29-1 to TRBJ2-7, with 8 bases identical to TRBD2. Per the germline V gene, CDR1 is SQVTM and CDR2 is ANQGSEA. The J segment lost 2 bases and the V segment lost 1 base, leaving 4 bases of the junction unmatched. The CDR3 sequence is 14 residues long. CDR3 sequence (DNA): TGCAGCGTTGAAGGTCGGGGGGGGACCTACGAGCAGTACTTC. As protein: CSVEGRGGTYEQYF.

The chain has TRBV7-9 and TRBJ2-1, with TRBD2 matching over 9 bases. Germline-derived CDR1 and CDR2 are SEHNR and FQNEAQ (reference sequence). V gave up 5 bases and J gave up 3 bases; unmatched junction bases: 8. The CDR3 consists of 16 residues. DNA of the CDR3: TGTGCCAGCAGCCCGTCACTAGCGGGTTACTACAATGAGCAGTTCTTC. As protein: CASSPSLAGYYNEQFF.

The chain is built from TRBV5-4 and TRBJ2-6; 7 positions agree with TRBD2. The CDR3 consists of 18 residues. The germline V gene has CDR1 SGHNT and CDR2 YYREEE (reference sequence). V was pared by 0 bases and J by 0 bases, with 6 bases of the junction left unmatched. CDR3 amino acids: CASSLGAGTFSGANVLTF. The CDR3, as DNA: TGTGCCAGCAGCTTGGGAGCGGGGACGTTCTCTGGGGCCAACGTCCTGACTTTC.

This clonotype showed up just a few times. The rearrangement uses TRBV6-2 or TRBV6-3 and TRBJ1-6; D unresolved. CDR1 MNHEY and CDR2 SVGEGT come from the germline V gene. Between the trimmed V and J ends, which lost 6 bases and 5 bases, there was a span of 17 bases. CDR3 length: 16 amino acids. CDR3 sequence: CASSELIGSNNSPLHF. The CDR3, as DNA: TGTGCCAGCAGCGAGCTTATCGGGTCTAATAATTCACCCCTCCACTTT.

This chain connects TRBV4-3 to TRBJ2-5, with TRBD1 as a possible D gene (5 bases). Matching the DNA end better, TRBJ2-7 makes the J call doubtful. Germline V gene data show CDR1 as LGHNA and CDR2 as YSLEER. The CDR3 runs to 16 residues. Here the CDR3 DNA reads TGCGCCAGCAGCCACCTCAGGGCCGGTAGCTCGACCGAGCAGTACTTC. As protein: CASSHLRAGSSTEQYF.

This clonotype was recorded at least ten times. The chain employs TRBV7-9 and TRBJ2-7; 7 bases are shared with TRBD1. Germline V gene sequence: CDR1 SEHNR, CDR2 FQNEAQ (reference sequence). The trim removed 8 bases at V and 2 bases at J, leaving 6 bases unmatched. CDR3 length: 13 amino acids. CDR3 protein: CASRSDRTYEQYF. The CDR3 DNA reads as TGTGCCAGCCGATCGGACAGGACCTACGAGCAGTACTTC.

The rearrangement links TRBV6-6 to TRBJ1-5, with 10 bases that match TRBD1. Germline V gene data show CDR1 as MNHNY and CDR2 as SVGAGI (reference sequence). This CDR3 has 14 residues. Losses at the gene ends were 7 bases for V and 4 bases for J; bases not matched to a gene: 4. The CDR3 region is CASTPGQGNQPQHF. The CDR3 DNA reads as TGTGCCAGCACTCCGGGACAGGGGAATCAGCCCCAGCATTTT.

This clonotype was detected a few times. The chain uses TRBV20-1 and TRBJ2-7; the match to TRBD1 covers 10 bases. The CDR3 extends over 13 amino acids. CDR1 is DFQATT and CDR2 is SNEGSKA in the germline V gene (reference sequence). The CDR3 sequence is CSDPGTGDHEQYF. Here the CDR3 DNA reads TGCAGCGACCCGGGGACAGGGGACCACGAGCAGTACTTC.

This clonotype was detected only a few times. CDR3 coding DNA: TGTGCCAGCAGTTACCGGCTAGCGGGGCACGACCTCCAAGAGACCCAGTACTTC. It codes for CASSYRLAGHDLQETQYF. The rearrangement joins TRBV6-2 or TRBV6-3 to TRBJ2-5, with 9 bases lining up with TRBD2. With 2 bases clipped from V and 1 base from J, the junction kept 11 bases outside the gene matches. The CDR3 sequence is 18 residues long. Germline CDR1 reads MNHEY; CDR2 reads SVGEGT.